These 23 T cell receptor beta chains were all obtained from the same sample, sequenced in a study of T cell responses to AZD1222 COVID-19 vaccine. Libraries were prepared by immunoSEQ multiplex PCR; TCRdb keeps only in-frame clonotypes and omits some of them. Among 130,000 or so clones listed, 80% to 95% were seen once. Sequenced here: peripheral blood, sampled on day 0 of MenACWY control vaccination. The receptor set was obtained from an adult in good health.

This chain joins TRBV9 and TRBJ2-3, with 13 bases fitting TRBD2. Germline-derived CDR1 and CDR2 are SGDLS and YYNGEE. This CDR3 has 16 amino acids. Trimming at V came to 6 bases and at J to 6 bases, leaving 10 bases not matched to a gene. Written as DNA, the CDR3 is TGTGCCAGCAACGACCGGGGACTAGCGGGGCCGGATACGCAGTATTTT. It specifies CASNDRGLAGPDTQYF.

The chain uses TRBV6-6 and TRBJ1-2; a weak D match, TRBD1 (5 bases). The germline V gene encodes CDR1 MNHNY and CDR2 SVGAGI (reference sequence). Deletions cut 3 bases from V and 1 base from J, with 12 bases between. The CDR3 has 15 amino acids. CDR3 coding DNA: TGTGCCAGCAGTTATGGTAACAGGCTTAACTATGGCTACACCTTC. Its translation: CASSYGNRLNYGYTF.

DNA of the CDR3: TGTGCCAGCAGTCCAGGGTGGAATGAAAAACTGTTTTTT. Protein product: CASSPGWNEKLFF. This rearrangement joins TRBV9 to TRBJ1-4, with TRBD1 as a possible D gene (5 bases). The CDR3 is made up of 13 amino acids. From germline, CDR1 is SGDLS and CDR2 YYNGEE. The V and J ends lost 5 bases and 5 bases respectively, with 10 bases between them. The variable domain in full, completed from reference TRBV9 and TRBJ1-4, reads DSGVTQTPKHLITATGQRVTLRCSPRSGDLSVYWYQQSLDQGLQFLIQYYNGEERAKGNILERFSAQQFPDLHSELNLSSLELGDSALYFCASSPGWNEKLFFGSGTQLSVL.

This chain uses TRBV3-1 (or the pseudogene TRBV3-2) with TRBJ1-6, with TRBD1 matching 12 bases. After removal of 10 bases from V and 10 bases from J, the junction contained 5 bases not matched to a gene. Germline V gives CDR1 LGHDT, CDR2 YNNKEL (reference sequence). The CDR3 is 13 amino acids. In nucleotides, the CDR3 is TGTGCCACCCGGGACAGGGGGCAATCACCCCTCCACTTT. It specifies CATRDRGQSPLHF.

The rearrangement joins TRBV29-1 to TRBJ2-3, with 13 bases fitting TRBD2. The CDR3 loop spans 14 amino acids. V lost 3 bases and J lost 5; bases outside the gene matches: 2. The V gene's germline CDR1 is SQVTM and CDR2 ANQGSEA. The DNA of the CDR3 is TGCAGCGTTGACGGACTAGCGGGAGAAGATACGCAGTATTTT. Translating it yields CSVDGLAGEDTQYF.

The CDR3 spells CASSQADTQYF. As DNA, the CDR3 is TGTGCCAGCAGCCAAGCAGATACGCAGTATTTT. V and J are TRBV3-1 (or the pseudogene TRBV3-2) and TRBJ2-3; D is unclear. V was trimmed by 1 base and J by 4 bases, leaving 0 bases between them. The CDR3 extends over 11 amino acids. Germline assignment: CDR1 LGHDT and CDR2 YNNKEL (reference sequence).

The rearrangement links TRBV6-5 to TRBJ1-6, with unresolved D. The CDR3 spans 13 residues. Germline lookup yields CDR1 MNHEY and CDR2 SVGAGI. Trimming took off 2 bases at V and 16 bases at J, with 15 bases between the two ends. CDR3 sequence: CASSYVDPDRLHF. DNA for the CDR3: TGTGCCAGCAGTTACGTGGATCCCGATCGACTCCACTTT.

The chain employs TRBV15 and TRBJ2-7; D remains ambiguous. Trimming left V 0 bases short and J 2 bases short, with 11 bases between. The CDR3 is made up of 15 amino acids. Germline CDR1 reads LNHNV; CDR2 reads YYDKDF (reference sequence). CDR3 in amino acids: CATSRDPSPAYEQYF. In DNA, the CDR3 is TGTGCCACCAGCAGAGACCCCTCCCCGGCCTACGAGCAGTACTTC.

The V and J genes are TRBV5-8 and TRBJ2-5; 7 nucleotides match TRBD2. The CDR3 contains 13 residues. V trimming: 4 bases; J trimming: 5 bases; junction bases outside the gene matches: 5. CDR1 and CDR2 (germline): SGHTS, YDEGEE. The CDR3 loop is CASSPSGSETQYF. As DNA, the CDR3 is TGTGCCAGCAGCCCTAGCGGATCGGAGACCCAGTACTTC.

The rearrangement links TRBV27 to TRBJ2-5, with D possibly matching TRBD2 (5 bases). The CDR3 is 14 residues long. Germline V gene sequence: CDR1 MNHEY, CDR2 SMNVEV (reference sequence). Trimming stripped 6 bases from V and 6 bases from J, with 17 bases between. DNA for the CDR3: TGTGCCAGCAGCCCGGGGTGGCAGGATCAGACCCAGTACTTC. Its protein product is CASSPGWQDQTQYF.

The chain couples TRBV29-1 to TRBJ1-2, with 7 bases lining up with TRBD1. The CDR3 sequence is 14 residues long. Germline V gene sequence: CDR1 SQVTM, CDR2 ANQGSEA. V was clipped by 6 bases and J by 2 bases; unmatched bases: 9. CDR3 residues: CSVPTGDGNYGYTF. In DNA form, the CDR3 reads TGCAGCGTACCAACAGGGGACGGAAACTATGGCTACACCTTC.

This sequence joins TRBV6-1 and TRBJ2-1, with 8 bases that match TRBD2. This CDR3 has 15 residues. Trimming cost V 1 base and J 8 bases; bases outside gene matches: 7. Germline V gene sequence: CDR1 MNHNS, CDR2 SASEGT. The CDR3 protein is CASSEEGLVSYEQFF. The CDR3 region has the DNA TGTGCCAGCAGTGAAGAGGGACTAGTCAGCTATGAGCAGTTCTTC.

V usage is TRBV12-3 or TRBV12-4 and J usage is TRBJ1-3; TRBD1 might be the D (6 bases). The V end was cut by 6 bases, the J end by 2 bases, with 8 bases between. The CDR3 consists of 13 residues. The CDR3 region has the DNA TGTGCCAGCAGGCGACAGGCTGGAAACACCATATATTTT. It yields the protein CASRRQAGNTIYF.

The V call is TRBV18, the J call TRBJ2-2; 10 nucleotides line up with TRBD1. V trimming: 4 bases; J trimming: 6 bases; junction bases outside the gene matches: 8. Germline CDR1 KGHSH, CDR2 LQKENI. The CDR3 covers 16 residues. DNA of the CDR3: TGTGCCAGCTCACTAACACGGGACAGGGGATCCGGGGAGCTGTTTTTT. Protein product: CASSLTRDRGSGELFF.

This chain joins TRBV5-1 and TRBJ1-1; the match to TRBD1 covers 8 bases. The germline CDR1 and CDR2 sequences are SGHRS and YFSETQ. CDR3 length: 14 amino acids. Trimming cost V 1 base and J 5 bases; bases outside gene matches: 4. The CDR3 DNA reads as TGCGCCAGCAGCTTGACAGGGGGTGGGACTGAAGCTTTCTTT. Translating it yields CASSLTGGGTEAFF.

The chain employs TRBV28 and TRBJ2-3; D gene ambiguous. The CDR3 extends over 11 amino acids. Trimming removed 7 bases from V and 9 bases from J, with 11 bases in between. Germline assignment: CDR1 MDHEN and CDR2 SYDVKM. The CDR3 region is CASKRKGTQYF. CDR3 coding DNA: TGTGCCAGCAAAAGAAAGGGCACGCAGTATTTT.

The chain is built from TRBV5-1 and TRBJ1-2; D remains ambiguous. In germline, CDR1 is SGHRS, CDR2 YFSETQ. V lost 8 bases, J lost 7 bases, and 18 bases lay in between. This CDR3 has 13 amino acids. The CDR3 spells CASSFREQRGYTF. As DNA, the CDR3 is TGCGCCAGTAGTTTCCGGGAGCAACGTGGCTACACCTTC.

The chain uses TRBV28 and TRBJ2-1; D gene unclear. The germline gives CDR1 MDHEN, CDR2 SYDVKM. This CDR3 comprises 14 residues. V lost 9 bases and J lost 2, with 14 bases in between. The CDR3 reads CASNNIRPYNEQFF. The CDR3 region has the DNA TGTGCCAGTAACAACATCCGCCCCTACAATGAGCAGTTCTTC.

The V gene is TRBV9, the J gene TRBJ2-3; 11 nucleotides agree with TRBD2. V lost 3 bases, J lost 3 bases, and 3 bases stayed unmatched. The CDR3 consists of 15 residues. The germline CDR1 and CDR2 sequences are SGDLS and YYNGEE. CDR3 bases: TGTGCCAGCAGCGGACTAGCGGGAACAACAGATACGCAGTATTTT. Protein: CASSGLAGTTDTQYF.

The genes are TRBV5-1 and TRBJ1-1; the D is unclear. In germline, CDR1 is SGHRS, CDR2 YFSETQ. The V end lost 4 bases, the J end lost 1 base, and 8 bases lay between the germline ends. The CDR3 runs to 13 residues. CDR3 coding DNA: TGCGCCAGCAGCGAGCAGGAGAACACTGAAGCTTTCTTT. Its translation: CASSEQENTEAFF.

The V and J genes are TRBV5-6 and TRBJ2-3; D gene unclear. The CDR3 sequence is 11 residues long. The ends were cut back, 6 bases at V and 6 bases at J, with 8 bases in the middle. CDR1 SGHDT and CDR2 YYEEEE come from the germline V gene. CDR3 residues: CASTQGDTQYF. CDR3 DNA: TGTGCCAGCACCCAAGGTGATACGCAGTATTTT. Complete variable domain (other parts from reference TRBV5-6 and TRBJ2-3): DAGVTQSPTHLIKTRGQQVTLRCSPKSGHDTVSWYQQALGQGPQFIFQYYEEEERQRGNFPDRFSGHQFPNYSSELNVNALLLGDSALYLCASTQGDTQYFGPGTRLTVL.

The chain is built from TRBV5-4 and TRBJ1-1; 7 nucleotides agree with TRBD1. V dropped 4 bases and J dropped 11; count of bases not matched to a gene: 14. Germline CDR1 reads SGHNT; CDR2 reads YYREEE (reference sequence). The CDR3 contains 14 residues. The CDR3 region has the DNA TGTGCCAGCAGCCGTACAGGGGAATCTTTTGTGGCTTTCTTT. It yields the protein CASSRTGESFVAFF.

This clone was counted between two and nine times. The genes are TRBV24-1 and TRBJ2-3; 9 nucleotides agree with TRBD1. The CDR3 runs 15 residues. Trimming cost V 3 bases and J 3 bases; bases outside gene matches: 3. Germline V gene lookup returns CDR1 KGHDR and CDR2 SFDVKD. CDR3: CATSDPGTGTDTQYF. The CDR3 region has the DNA TGTGCCACCAGTGATCCTGGGACAGGGACAGATACGCAGTATTTT.